The entry that follows covers one TCR beta chain sequence. The sample is drawn from a study of glioma-infiltrating T cells. TCR alpha and beta CDR3 regions were amplified from RNA using iRepertoire nested multiplex PCR. From the multiplex PCR reads, TCRdb called clonotypes with MiXCR, one entry per CDR3 protein. The data contain about 140,000 distinct CDR3 sequences, around 42% of them seen just once; the ten biggest clones take up over 15%. The germline V gene has CDR1 KGHDR and CDR2 SFDVKD. Trimming at V came to 4 bases and at J to 7 bases, leaving 5 bases not matched to a gene. The CDR3 covers 14 residues.

The receptor was isolated from a human donor with low-grade glioma or glioblastoma, undergoing nonglioma brain surgery, or in good health (not recorded which). The sequenced material came from glioma tissue, nonneoplastic brain tissue, or PBMCs (not recorded which). The gene calls are TRBV24-1 and TRBJ2-7, with TRBD1 identical over 11 bases. The CDR3 region is CATSDTGTGGEQYF. The DNA for the CDR3 is TGTGCCACCAGTGACACCGGGACAGGGGGAGAGCAGTACTTC.